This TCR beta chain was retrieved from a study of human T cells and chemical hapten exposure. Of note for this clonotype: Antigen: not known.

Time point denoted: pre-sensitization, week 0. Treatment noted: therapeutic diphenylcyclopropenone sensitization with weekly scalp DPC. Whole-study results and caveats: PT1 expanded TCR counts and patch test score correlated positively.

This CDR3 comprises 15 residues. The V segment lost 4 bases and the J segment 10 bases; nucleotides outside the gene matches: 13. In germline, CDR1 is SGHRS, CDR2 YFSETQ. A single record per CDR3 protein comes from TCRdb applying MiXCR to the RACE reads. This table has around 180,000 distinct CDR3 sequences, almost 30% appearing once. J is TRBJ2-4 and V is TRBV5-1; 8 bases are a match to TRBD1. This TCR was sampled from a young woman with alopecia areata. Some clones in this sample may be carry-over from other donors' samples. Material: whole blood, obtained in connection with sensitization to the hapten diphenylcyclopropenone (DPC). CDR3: CASSPTGDPTNIQYF. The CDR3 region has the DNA TGCGCCAGCAGCCCGACAGGGGACCCGACGAATATTCAGTACTTC.